The entry below describes one T cell receptor (beta chain). The V and J ends lost 7 bases and 6 bases, in that order; junction bases with no gene match: 6. The CDR3 is 13 amino acids. The germline V gene encodes CDR1 KGHSH and CDR2 LQKENI. This record comes from a study of blood T cell repertoires in COVID-19. Study-level information: Italy, Spain and the United States were the sources of the convalescent and acute COVID-19 samples.

Clones were read by immunoSEQ multiplex PCR, and TCRdb kept only the in-frame ones, dropping some. This sample has about 100,000 clones, with about 91% found just once. The rearrangement uses TRBV18 and TRBJ1-5, with 7 bases aligning to TRBD1. This TCR derives from a human donor in a cohort sampled during active COVID-19. Sequenced sample: peripheral blood. CDR3: CASLNQGGQPQHF. CDR3 bases: TGTGCCAGCTTAAACCAGGGGGGTCAGCCCCAGCATTTT.